These 28 T cell receptor beta chains came from one sample sequenced in a study of blood T cells in healthy people across ages. Using a J-beta primer mix together with a sample-barcoded 5' primer, a second PCR was run for 7 to 11 cycles. From the 5' RACE reads, TCRdb called clonotypes with MiXCR, one entry per CDR3 protein. Of more than 800,000 distinct CDR3 sequences in the sample, around 30% were seen once. The sequenced sample consisted of blood. The origin of the receptors is a woman aged 80 or older in good health.

This clonotype was seen many times. This chain links TRBV7-9 with TRBJ2-3; 8 bases fit TRBD2. The CDR3 sequence is 15 residues long. The germline CDR1 and CDR2 sequences are SEHNR and FQNEAQ (reference sequence). Losses at the gene ends were 5 bases for V and 2 bases for J; bases not matched to a gene: 6. In DNA form, the CDR3 reads TGTGCCAGCAGCCAACTAGCGGCGAACACAGATACGCAGTATTTT. Its translation is CASSQLAANTDTQYF.

This clonotype was found once. The chain employs TRBV6-2 or TRBV6-3 and TRBJ2-1, with 12 bases fitting TRBD2. The V and J ends lost 6 bases and 4 bases, in that order; junction bases with no gene match: 7. Germline V gene sequence: CDR1 MNHEY, CDR2 SVGEGT. The CDR3 has 16 amino acids. The chain's CDR3 is CASSQRTSGVYNEQFF. The CDR3 nucleotides read TGTGCCAGCAGCCAACGGACTAGCGGGGTTTACAATGAGCAGTTCTTC.

This CDR3 is CSARDLAGSSYNEQYF. In nucleotides, the CDR3 is TGCAGTGCTAGAGATTTGGCAGGTTCGTCCTACAATGAGCAGTACTTC. V usage is TRBV20-1 and J usage is TRBJ2-1; D is undetermined. The DNA end is more similar to TRBJ2-7, so the J call may be wrong. The CDR3 runs 16 residues. In germline, CDR1 is DFQATT, CDR2 SNEGSKA (reference sequence).

This clonotype was seen many times. J is TRBJ2-5 and V is TRBV20-1, with 9 bases fitting TRBD2. V was clipped by 1 base and J by 2 bases; unmatched bases: 11. In germline, CDR1 is DFQATT, CDR2 SNEGSKA (reference sequence). This CDR3 region has 17 residues. CDR3 nucleotide sequence: TGCAGTGCTAGAGGCCCTCTAGGGCTAGCGGGGCAAGAGACCCAGTACTTC. It is translated as CSARGPLGLAGQETQYF.

The genes are TRBV30 and TRBJ2-1; TRBD1 aligns across 7 bases. Germline values: CDR1 GTSNPN, CDR2 SVGIG (reference sequence). The CDR3 is 15 residues long. Unmatched junction bases numbered 11, after V lost 3 bases and J lost 6 bases. CDR3 DNA: TGTGCCTGGAGCACAGACAGGGTCGGGCCCAATGAGCAGTTCTTC. Translating it yields CAWSTDRVGPNEQFF.

For this clonotype: A read error may be the cause here, since a much bigger clone is one base away. The chain is built from TRBV7-9 and TRBJ1-2, with no clear D. V lost 0 bases, J lost 4 bases, and 15 bases lay in between. This CDR3 is built from 16 residues. Germline V gives CDR1 SEHNR, CDR2 FQNEAQ (reference sequence). The CDR3, as DNA: TGTGCCAGCAGCTTAGCGGTATTGGCTCCTAGCTATGGCTACACCTTC. Its translation: CASSLAVLAPSYGYTF. The whole variable domain, remainder taken from reference TRBV7-9 and TRBJ1-2, is DTGVSQNPRHKITKRGQNVTFRCDPISEHNRLYWYRQTLGQGPEFLTYFQNEAQLEKSRLLSDRFSAERPKGSFSTLEIQRTEQGDSAMYLCASSLAVLAPSYGYTFGSGTRLTVV.

In its sample, this clonotype was seen many times. The CDR3 nucleotides read TGTGCCAGCAGCCAGGGTGGGGGGAGAGAGACCCAGTACTTC. Amino acids: CASSQGGGRETQYF. The rearrangement links TRBV11-2 to TRBJ2-5; TRBD2 is a possible D gene (6 bases). This CDR3 contains 14 residues. Germline V gene lookup returns CDR1 SGHAT and CDR2 FQNNGV. The V end lost 5 bases, the J end lost 4 bases, and 14 bases lay between the germline ends. The variable domain in full, with the rest retrieved from reference TRBV11-2 and TRBJ2-5, is EAGVAQSPRYKIIEKRQSVAFWCNPISGHATLYWYQQILGQGPKLLIQFQNNGVVDDSQLPKDRFSAERLKGVDSTLKIQPAKLEDSAVYLCASSQGGGRETQYFGPGTRLLVL.

The sample holds many counts of this clonotype. The chain links TRBV27 to TRBJ2-5, with D tentatively TRBD2 (6 bases). Germline CDR1 MNHEY, CDR2 SMNVEV (reference sequence). V was clipped by 6 bases and J by 2 bases, with 34 bases between them. The CDR3 totals 21 residues. The CDR3 reads CASSPGGVRRLSQLQQETQYF. As DNA, the CDR3 is TGTGCCAGCAGCCCCGGAGGGGTTAGGAGGTTAAGCCAATTACAACAAGAGACCCAGTACTTC.

This clonotype was seen repeatedly, ten times or more. V is TRBV6-6 and J is TRBJ2-1; D might be TRBD1 (6 bases). The germline CDR1 and CDR2 sequences are MNHNY and SVGAGI (reference sequence). The CDR3 length is 13 residues. The germline V and J ends were trimmed by 6 bases and 7 bases, with 13 bases remaining between them. The CDR3 bases are TGTGCCAGCAGACGGGACCAGGGGAATGAGCAGTTCTTC. It translates to CASRRDQGNEQFF.

The V call is TRBV20-1, the J call TRBJ2-7; possible D gene TRBD1, 6 bases. The CDR3 extends over 12 amino acids. V shed 5 bases and J shed 3 bases, with 11 bases lying between them. Germline values: CDR1 DFQATT, CDR2 SNEGSKA (reference sequence). CDR3 sequence: CSAQGQGYEQYF. The CDR3 nucleotides read TGCAGTGCTCAGGGGCAGGGCTACGAGCAGTACTTC.

This clonotype has a count of ten or more. The chain is built from TRBV11-2 and TRBJ2-1; 9 nucleotides match TRBD1. The germline V gene encodes CDR1 SGHAT and CDR2 FQNNGV. Losses at the gene ends were 1 base for V and 9 bases for J; bases not matched to a gene: 7. This CDR3 has 15 residues. For the CDR3, the DNA is TGTGCCAGCAGCTTAGGGACAGGGGAAGGGGGTGAGCAGTTCTTC. Encoded protein: CASSLGTGEGGEQFF.

This clonotype showed up many times. The chain carries TRBV10-3 and TRBJ2-5, with D maybe TRBD2 (6 bases). V lost 8 bases and J lost 4, with 20 bases in between. Germline CDR1 reads ENHRY; CDR2 reads SYGVKD. This CDR3 spans 15 amino acids. CDR3 protein: CAIGRGTGDAETQYF. DNA for the CDR3: TGTGCCATCGGTCGAGGGACGGGAGACGCAGAGACCCAGTACTTC.

The chain joins TRBV9 to TRBJ1-5; D is ambiguous. This CDR3 contains 14 residues. V was clipped by 8 bases and J by 4 bases, with 16 bases between them. Looked up from germline, CDR1 is SGDLS and CDR2 is YYNGEE. The DNA of the CDR3 is TGTGCCAGTAGCTCTGATTTGGGGAATCAGCCCCAGCATTTT. This gives the protein CASSSDLGNQPQHF. The whole variable domain, remainder taken from reference TRBV9 and TRBJ1-5, is DSGVTQTPKHLITATGQRVTLRCSPRSGDLSVYWYQQSLDQGLQFLIQYYNGEERAKGNILERFSAQQFPDLHSELNLSSLELGDSALYFCASSSDLGNQPQHFGDGTRLSIL.

This clonotype was seen a few times. The CDR3: CASSNDCGNTIYF. The CDR3 bases are TGTGCCAGCAGCAACGATTGTGGAAACACCATATATTTT. The chain employs TRBV21-1 and TRBJ1-3. TRBV21-1 is termed a pseudogene. The CDR3 extends over 13 amino acids.

This clonotype was picked up one time. The CDR3 region has the DNA TGCAGTGCTAGGGACAAGGGACAGACACACACTGAAGCTTTCTTT. Protein product: CSARDKGQTHTEAFF. The genes are TRBV20-1 and TRBJ1-1; 7 bases align to TRBD1. With V trimmed by 3 bases and J by 3 bases, 10 bases remained unmatched. Per germline, CDR1 DFQATT and CDR2 SNEGSKA (reference sequence). The CDR3 sequence is 15 residues long.

Many counts were recorded for this clonotype. The chain uses TRBV15 and TRBJ1-5, with D maybe TRBD1 (6 bases). Germline V gene data show CDR1 as LNHNV and CDR2 as YYDKDF (reference sequence). The ends were cut back, 3 bases at V and 7 bases at J, with 16 bases in the middle. This CDR3 has 15 amino acids. CDR3 amino acids: CATSRDTGIGQPQHF. Written as DNA, the CDR3 is TGTGCCACCAGCAGGGACACAGGGATCGGGCAGCCCCAGCATTTT.

This clonotype was recorded at least ten times. The chain uses TRBV3-1 and TRBJ1-1; weak D call: TRBD1 (5 bases). The V end lost 3 bases, the J end lost 4 bases, and 12 bases lay between the germline ends. Germline V lookup: CDR1 LGHDT, CDR2 YNNKEL (reference sequence). The length of the CDR3 is 14 residues. CDR3: CASSQGAQGTEAFF. CDR3 coding DNA: TGTGCCAGCAGCCAGGGCGCTCAGGGCACTGAAGCTTTCTTT. Supplemented by reference TRBV3-1 and TRBJ1-1, the full variable domain reads DTAVSQTPKYLVTQMGNDKSIKCEQNLGHDTMYWYKQDSKKFLKIMFSYNNKELIINETVPNRFSPKSPDKAHLNLHINSLELGDSAVYFCASSQGAQGTEAFFGQGTRLTVV.

The chain carries TRBV7-2 and TRBJ2-1, with D possibly TRBD1 on 6 matching bases. V lost 4 bases and J 5 bases, leaving 12 bases between the germline ends. The CDR3 covers 14 residues. Germline V gene data show CDR1 as SGHTA and CDR2 as FQGNSA. The CDR3 DNA reads as TGTGCCAGCAGCTCAAGGGACATTAACAATGAGCAGTTCTTC. It encodes CASSSRDINNEQFF.

This clonotype has more than one count but fewer than ten. Since a much larger clone is just one base distant, this may be a read error. V usage is TRBV27 and J usage is TRBJ2-3, with a tentative D call TRBD2 (5 bases). This CDR3 is 13 amino acids long. Per the germline V gene, CDR1 is MNHEY and CDR2 is SMNVEV (reference sequence). CDR3 sequence: CTSKGPRGGTQYF. CDR3 in DNA: TGTACCAGTAAAGGACCTCGGGGTGGTACGCAGTATTTT.

V gene TRBV12-3 or TRBV12-4 combines with J gene TRBJ2-3; perhaps D is TRBD1 or TRBD2 (6 bases each). CDR3 length: 16 residues. The V end lost 6 bases, the J end lost 4 bases, and 20 bases lay between the germline ends. The CDR3 DNA follows: TGTGCCAGCAGCTTACACCGGGACGGGGGCTCAGATACGCAGTATTTT. This encodes CASSLHRDGGSDTQYF.

There are many counts of this clonotype. In DNA form, the CDR3 reads TGTGCCAGCAGTTACGGAGACAGAACGGGAGAGCAGTACTTC. Translation gives CASSYGDRTGEQYF. V gene TRBV6-6 combines with J gene TRBJ2-7; D is tentatively TRBD1 or TRBD2 (5 bases each). The germline V gene encodes CDR1 MNHNY and CDR2 SVGAGI (reference sequence). This CDR3 comprises 14 residues. V was pared by 2 bases and J by 7 bases, with 15 bases between.

The chain is built from TRBV10-3 and TRBJ1-2, with 8 nucleotides matching TRBD1. The CDR3 is made up of 13 amino acids. The germline V gene encodes CDR1 ENHRY and CDR2 SYGVKD. V trimming: 8 bases; J trimming: 5 bases; junction bases outside the gene matches: 7. The CDR3 nucleotides read TGTGCCATCGGTGGACAGGGCAAATATGGCTACACCTTC. This codes for CAIGGQGKYGYTF.

This clonotype has ten or more counts. This chain links TRBV6-1 with TRBJ2-7; the D gene is possibly TRBD2 (5 bases). Germline CDR1 is MNHNS and CDR2 is SASEGT. This CDR3 is built from 12 residues. Trimming pared 6 bases from V and 2 bases from J, leaving 8 bases between. CDR3: CASSAGTYEQYF. CDR3 DNA: TGTGCCAGCAGCGCGGGTACCTACGAGCAGTACTTC.

Ten or more counts support this clonotype. J is TRBJ2-1 and V is TRBV12-3 or TRBV12-4, with 8 bases aligning to TRBD2. There are 15 residues in the CDR3. V was pared by 7 bases and J by 0 bases, with 5 bases of the junction left unmatched. CDR3 region: CASNKRGSSYNEQFF. CDR3 nucleotides: TGTGCCAGCAATAAGCGGGGGAGCTCCTACAATGAGCAGTTCTTC.

In its sample, this clonotype was seen a few times. The J gene is TRBJ1-1, the V gene TRBV20-1, with a possible D match to TRBD1 (5 bases). Germline CDR1 reads DFQATT; CDR2 reads SNEGSKA (reference sequence). This CDR3 contains 14 residues. The germline V and J ends were trimmed by 4 bases and 5 bases, with 17 bases remaining between them. The CDR3: CSAKDGGRFTEAFF. The CDR3 nucleotides read TGCAGTGCTAAGGATGGGGGAAGATTTACTGAAGCTTTCTTT.

A remark on this clonotype: A junction boundary mismatches the germline segment, possibly from a read error. The gene calls are TRBV6-5 and TRBJ1-5, with D maybe TRBD1 (5 bases). The germline V gene encodes CDR1 MNHEY and CDR2 SVGAGI. The CDR3 is 15 residues long. This CDR3 reads CACSYSKAGNQPQHF. As DNA, the CDR3 is TGTGCCTGCAGTTACTCGAAGGCAGGGAATCAGCCCCAGCATTTT.

This clonotype was counted between two and nine times. This sequence joins TRBV30 and TRBJ1-2; 11 nucleotides match TRBD1. J lost 9 bases, V lost 3 bases, and 18 bases had no gene match. The germline V gene encodes CDR1 GTSNPN and CDR2 SVGIG (reference sequence). The CDR3 sequence is 17 residues long. CDR3 in amino acids: CAWSKTRTWTGGGSYTF. For the CDR3, the DNA is TGTGCCTGGAGCAAAACTAGGACCTGGACAGGGGGCGGGAGCTACACCTTC.

This clonotype occurred a few times. The DNA for the CDR3 is TGCAGTGCTAGAGACTACAGGGGGCGAGATCAGCCCCAGCATTTT. As protein: CSARDYRGRDQPQHF. The chain couples TRBV20-1 to TRBJ1-5, with 9 nucleotides matching TRBD1. Germline V gene lookup returns CDR1 DFQATT and CDR2 SNEGSKA (reference sequence). V dropped 0 bases and J dropped 5; count of bases not matched to a gene: 5. CDR3 size: 15 residues.